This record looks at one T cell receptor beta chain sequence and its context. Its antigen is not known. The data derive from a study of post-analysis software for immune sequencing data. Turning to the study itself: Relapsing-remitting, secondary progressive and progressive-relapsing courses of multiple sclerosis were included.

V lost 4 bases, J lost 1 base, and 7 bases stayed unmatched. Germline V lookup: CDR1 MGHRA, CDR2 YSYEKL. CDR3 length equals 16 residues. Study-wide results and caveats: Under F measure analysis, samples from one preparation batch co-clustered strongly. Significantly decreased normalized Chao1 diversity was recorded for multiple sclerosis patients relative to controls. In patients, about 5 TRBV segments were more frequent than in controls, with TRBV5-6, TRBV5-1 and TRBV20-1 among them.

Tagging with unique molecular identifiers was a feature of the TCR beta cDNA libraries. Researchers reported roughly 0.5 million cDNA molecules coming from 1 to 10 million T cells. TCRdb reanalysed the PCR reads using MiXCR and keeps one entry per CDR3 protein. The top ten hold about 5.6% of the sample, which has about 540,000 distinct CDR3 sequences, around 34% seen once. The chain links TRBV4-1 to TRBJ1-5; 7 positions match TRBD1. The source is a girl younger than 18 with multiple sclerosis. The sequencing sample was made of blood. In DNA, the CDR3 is TGCGCCAGCAGCCCAAGACAGGGATCGAGCAATCAGCCCCAGCATTTT. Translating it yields CASSPRQGSSNQPQHF.